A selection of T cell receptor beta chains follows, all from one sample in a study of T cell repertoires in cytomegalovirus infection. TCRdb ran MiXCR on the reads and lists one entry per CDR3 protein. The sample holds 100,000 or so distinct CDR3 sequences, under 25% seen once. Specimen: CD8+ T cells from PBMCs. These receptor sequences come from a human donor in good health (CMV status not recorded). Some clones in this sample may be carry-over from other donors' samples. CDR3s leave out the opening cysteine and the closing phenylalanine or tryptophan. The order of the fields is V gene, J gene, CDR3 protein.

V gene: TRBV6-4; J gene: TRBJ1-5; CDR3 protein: ASSPPGRDSVNQPQH
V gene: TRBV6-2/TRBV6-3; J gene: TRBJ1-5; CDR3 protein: ASSYRGSNQPQH
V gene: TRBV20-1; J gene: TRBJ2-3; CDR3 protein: SAWELGQGGTDTQY
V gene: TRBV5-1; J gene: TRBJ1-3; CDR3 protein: ASSLIFLPGNTIY
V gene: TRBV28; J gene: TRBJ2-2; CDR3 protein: ASSWGLAGDPKNTGELF
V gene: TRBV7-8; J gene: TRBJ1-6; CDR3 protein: ASSHNRLGYRYDNSPLH
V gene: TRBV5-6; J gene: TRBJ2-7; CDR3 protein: ASSYQTGRSTYEQY
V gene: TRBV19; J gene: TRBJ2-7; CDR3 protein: ASSPRTGVKYEQY
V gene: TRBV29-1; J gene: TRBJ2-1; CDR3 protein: SVHSLNYNEQF
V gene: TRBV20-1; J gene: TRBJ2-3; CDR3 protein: SARDTLAGGPATQY
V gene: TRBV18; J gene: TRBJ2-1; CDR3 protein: ASSAPGLAGVPYNEQF
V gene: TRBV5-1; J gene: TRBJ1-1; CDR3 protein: ASSLRAGENTEAF
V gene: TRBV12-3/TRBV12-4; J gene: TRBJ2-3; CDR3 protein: ASSPGTSGTPVDTQY
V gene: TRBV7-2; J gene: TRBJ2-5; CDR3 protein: ASSLEVRSGREETQY
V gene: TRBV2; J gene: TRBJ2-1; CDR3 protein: ASSEDLAADNEQF
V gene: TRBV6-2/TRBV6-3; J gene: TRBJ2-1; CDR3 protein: ATAPSMVGAEQF
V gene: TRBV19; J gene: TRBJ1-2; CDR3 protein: ASSISGNNYGYT
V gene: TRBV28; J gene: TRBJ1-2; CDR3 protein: ASSLYGLGLDGYT
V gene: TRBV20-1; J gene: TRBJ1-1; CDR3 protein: SARGQGSDTEAF
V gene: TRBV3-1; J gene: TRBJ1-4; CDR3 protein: ASSPLGTEGEKLF
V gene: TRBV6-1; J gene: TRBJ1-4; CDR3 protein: ATMTGPNEKLF
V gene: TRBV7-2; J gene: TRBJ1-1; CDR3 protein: ASSLAGISPEAF
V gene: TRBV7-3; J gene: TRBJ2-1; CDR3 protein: ASSSMTSGDANEQF
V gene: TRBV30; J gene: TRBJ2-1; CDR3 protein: AWSPSTSGTYNEQF
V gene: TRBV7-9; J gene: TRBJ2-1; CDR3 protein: ASSPGTGGEQF
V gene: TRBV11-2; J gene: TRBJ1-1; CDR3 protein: ASSLQGQGAF
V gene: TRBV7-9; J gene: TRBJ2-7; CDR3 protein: ASSLSNQGAEEQY
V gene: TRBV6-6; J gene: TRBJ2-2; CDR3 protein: ASSSLGLAGEYSGELF
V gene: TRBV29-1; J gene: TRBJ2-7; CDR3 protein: SVAEGAIYEQY
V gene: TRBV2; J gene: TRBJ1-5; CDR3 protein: ASSVDNSNQPQH
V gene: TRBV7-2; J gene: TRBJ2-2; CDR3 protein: ASSLVSITGELF
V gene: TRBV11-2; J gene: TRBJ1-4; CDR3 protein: ASSSTGGAGWANEKLF
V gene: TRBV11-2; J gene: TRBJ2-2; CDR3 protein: ASSSRTLAGRNTGELF
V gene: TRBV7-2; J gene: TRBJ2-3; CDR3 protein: ASRASGSRTDTQY
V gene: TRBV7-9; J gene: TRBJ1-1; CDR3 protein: ASNRANTEAF
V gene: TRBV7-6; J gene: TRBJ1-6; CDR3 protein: ASKPGVDSPLH
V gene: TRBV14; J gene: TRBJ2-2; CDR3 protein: ASSPINRALTGELF
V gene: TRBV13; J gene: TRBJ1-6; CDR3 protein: ASSLGRKAGQKNSPLH
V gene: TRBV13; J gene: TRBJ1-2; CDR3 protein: ASSLSLQGADGYT
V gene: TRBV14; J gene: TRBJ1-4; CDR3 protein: ASSQLRGATNEKLF
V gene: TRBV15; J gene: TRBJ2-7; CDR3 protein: ATSTDNSDKEGEQY
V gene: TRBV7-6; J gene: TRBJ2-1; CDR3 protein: ASSLGGTGDNEQF
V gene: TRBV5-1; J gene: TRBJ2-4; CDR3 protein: ASSLGSSGSDIQY
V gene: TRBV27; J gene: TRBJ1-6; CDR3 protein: ASSTRQAIRSPLH
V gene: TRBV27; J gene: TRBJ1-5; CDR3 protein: ASSLSGVGNQPQH
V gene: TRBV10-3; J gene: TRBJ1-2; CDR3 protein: AISPSGTNYGYT
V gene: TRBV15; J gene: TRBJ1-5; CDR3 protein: ATSTGGNQPQH
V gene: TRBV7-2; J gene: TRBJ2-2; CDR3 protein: ASTSMGTAGELF
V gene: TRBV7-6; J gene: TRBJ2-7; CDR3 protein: ASSWEGHSYEQY